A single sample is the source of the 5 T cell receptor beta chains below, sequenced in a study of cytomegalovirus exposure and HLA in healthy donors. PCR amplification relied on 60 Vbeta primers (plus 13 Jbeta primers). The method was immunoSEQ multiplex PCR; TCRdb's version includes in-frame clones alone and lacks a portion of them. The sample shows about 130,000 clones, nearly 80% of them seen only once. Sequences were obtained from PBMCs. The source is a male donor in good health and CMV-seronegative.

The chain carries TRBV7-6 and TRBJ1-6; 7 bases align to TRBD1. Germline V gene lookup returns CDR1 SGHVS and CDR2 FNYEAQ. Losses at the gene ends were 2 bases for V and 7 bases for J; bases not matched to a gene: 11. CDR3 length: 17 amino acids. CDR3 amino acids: CASSLSLRTGSNSPLHF. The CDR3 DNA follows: TGTGCCAGCAGCTTATCTTTGAGGACAGGATCAAATTCACCCCTCCACTTT.

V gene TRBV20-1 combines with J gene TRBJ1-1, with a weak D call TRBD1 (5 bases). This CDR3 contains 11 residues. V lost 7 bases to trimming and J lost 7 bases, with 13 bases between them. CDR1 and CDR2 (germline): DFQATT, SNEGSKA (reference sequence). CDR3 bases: TGCAGTGTAAGTAACAGGTTTGAAGCTTTCTTT. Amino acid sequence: CSVSNRFEAFF.

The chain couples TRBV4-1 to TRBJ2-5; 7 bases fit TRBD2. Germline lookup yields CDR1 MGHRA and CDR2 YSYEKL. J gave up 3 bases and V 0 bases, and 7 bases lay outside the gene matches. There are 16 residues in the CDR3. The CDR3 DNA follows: TGCGCCAGCAGCCAAGAGGGAGGGAGCGGAGAAGAGACCCAGTACTTC. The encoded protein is CASSQEGGSGEETQYF.

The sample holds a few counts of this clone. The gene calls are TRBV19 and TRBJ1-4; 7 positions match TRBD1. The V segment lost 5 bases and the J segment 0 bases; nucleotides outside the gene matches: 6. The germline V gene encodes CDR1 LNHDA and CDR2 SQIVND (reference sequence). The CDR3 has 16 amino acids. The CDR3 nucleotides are TGTGCCAGTAGTTCGGACAGGCCTGCAACTAATGAAAAACTGTTTTTT. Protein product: CASSSDRPATNEKLFF.

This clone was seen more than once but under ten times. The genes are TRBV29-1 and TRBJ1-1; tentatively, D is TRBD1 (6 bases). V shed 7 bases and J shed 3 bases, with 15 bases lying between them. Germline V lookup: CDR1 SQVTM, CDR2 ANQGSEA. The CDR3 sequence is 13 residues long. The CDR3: CSGRQAGDTEAFF. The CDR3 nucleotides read TGCAGCGGAAGACAGGCGGGGGACACTGAAGCTTTCTTT.